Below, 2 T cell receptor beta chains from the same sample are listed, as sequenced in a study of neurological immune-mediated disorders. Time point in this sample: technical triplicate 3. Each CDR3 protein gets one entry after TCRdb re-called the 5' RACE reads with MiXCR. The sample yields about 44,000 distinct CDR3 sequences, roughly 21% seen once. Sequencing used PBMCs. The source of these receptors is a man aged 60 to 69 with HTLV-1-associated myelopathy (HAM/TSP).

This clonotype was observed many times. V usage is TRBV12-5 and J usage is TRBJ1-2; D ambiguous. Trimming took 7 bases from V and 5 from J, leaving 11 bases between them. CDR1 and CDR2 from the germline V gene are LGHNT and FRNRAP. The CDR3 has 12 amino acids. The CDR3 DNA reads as TGTGCTAGTGCTGAGGGAGGGTATGGCTACACCTTC. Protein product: CASAEGGYGYTF.

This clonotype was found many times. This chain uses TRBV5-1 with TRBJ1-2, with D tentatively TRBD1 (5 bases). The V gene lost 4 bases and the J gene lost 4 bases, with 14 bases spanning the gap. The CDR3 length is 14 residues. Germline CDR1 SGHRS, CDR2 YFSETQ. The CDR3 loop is CASSQGTTIYGYTF. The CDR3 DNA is TGCGCCAGCAGCCAAGGGACGACTATCTATGGCTACACCTTC.